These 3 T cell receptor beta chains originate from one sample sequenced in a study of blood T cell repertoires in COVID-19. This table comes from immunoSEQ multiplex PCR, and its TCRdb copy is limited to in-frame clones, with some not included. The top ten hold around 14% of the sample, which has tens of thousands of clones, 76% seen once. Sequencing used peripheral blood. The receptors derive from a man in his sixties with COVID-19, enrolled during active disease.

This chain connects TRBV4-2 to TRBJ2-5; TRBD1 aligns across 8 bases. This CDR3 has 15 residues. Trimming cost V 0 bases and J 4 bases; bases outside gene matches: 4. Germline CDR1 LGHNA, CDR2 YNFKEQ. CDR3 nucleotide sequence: TGTGCCAGCAGCCAAGACCAGGGGGCGCGAGAGACCCAGTACTTC. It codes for CASSQDQGARETQYF.

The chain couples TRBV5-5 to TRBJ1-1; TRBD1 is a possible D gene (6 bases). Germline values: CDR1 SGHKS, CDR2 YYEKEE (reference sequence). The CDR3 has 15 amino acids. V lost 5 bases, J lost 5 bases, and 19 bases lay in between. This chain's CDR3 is CASRSVQGSRTEAFF. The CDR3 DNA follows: TGTGCCAGCAGATCCGTACAGGGTTCGAGGACTGAAGCTTTCTTT. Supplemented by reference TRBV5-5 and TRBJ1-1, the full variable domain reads DAGVTQSPTHLIKTRGQQVTLRCSPISGHKSVSWYQQVLGQGPQFIFQYYEKEERGRGNFPDRFSARQFPNYSSELNVNALLLGDSALYLCASRSVQGSRTEAFFGQGTRLTVV.

CDR3 region: CASSWAGQGASEQYF. The CDR3 DNA sequence: TGTGCCAGCAGCTGGGCGGGACAGGGGGCGAGCGAGCAGTACTTC. The J gene is TRBJ2-7, the V gene TRBV5-4; 12 nucleotides line up with TRBD1. Germline V gives CDR1 SGHNT, CDR2 YYREEE (reference sequence). The CDR3 contains 15 residues. J gave up 6 bases and V 3 bases, and 7 bases lay outside the gene matches.